Detailed here is one TCR beta chain. Antigen: not known. The data stem from a study of T cells after yellow fever vaccination. Study background: Low-cell-number fractions were prepared with SMART-Seq v4 Ultra Low Input. The study's findings and limits: Contamination of FACS-sorted repertoires by abundant clonotypes from the bulk population could occur.

In TCRdb, the 5' RACE reads were re-called with MiXCR into one record per CDR3 protein. The profile shows 95,000 to 150,000 distinct CDR3 sequences, approximately 8.4% of them singletons. Trimming left V 5 bases short and J 1 base short, with 5 bases between. The CDR3 spans 13 residues. Germline CDR1 SSHAT, CDR2 FNYEAQ (reference sequence). Sequencing used CD8+ T cells sorted from PBMCs, obtained on the day of the yellow fever booster vaccination. This TCR came from a man between 18 and 35 years old who received the YFV17D yellow fever vaccine. The chain couples TRBV7-7 to TRBJ2-2; no definite D call. Here the CDR3 DNA reads TGTGCCAGCAGCATTCAGAACACCGGGGAGCTGTTTTTT. Amino acid sequence: CASSIQNTGELFF. Full variable domain (rest looked up from reference TRBV7-7 and TRBJ2-2): GAGVSQSPRYKVTKRGQDVTLRCDPISSHATLYWYQQALGQGPEFLTYFNYEAQPDKSGLPSDRFSAERPEGSISTLTIQRTEQRDSAMYRCASSIQNTGELFFGEGSRLTVL.